These 17 T cell receptor beta chains came from one sample sequenced in a study of control samples from healthy donors and cancer patients (TCRdb year 2020). The library was generated by the immunoSEQ multiplex PCR assay. Sourced from immuneACCESS, this table was stored by TCRdb with only in-frame sequences that have V and J called. A share of the clones is absent; for the studies checked, an unresolved V gene accounts for under half, and the remainder has no known explanation. The sample records approximately 130,000 clones, around 92% of which are singletons. Together, the top ten hold approximately 39% of the sample. Sequencing used blood. The receptors here all came from a man aged 50-60 years in good health.

The V gene is TRBV5-6, the J gene TRBJ1-2; perhaps TRBD1 as D (5 bases). V lost 4 bases, J lost 3 bases, and 16 bases lay in between. CDR1 SGHDT and CDR2 YYEEEE come from the germline V gene. The CDR3 is 15 residues long. The CDR3 region is CASSVVGGIDYGYTF. DNA for the CDR3: TGTGCCAGCAGCGTGGTGGGGGGTATAGACTATGGCTACACCTTC.

The chain recombines TRBV7-2 with TRBJ2-7; TRBD2 matches at 9 bases. Germline V gives CDR1 SGHTA, CDR2 FQGNSA. This CDR3 is built from 15 residues. J lost 5 bases, V lost 1 base, and 6 bases had no gene match. The CDR3, as DNA: TGTGCCAGCAGCTTAGTGGCGGGGGGGCCAAACGAGCAGTACTTC. This encodes CASSLVAGGPNEQYF.

The gene calls are TRBV10-3 and TRBJ1-1; D is ambiguous. The germline CDR1 and CDR2 sequences are ENHRY and SYGVKD. The CDR3 totals 12 residues. The ends were cut back, 2 bases at V and 6 bases at J, with 7 bases in the middle. CDR3 nucleotides: TGTGCCATCAGTGAGGGGGAGCCTGAAGCTTTCTTT. Translation gives CAISEGEPEAFF.

The chain couples TRBV6-2 or TRBV6-3 to TRBJ1-5; no definite D call. Trimming pared 2 bases from V and 7 bases from J, leaving 6 bases between. The germline gives CDR1 MNHEY, CDR2 SVGEGT. CDR3 length: 12 residues. The CDR3 here is CASSYIGQPQHF. CDR3 in DNA: TGTGCCAGCAGTTACATTGGCCAGCCCCAGCATTTT.

The chain links TRBV11-2 to TRBJ1-1; D is ambiguous. CDR1 SGHAT and CDR2 FQNNGV come from the germline V gene. The CDR3 is 12 residues long. V dropped 5 bases and J dropped 4 bases, with 8 bases sitting between them. The CDR3 DNA sequence: TGTGCCAGCAGCCCCCCCCGCACTGAAGCTTTCTTT. Translating it yields CASSPPRTEAFF.

The chain is built from TRBV5-1 and TRBJ1-2, with TRBD1 matching over 7 bases. Unmatched junction bases numbered 8, after V lost 4 bases and J lost 5 bases. The CDR3 loop spans 14 amino acids. Germline V gene data show CDR1 as SGHRS and CDR2 as YFSETQ. This CDR3 reads CASSGTGARYGYTF. CDR3 DNA sequence: TGCGCCAGCAGCGGTACAGGGGCGCGTTATGGCTACACCTTC. Supplemented by reference TRBV5-1 and TRBJ1-2, the full variable domain reads KAGVTQTPRYLIKTRGQQVTLSCSPISGHRSVSWYQQTPGQGLQFLFEYFSETQRNKGNFPGRFSGRQFSNSRSEMNVSTLELGDSALYLCASSGTGARYGYTFGSGTRLTVV.

The table lists this clone with a count of one. The chain is built from TRBV12-5 and TRBJ2-3; 8 bases align to TRBD1. The CDR3 extends over 13 amino acids. CDR1 is LGHNT, CDR2 FRNRAP, per germline. The V and J ends lost 5 bases and 8 bases, in that order; junction bases with no gene match: 6. The CDR3, as DNA: TGTGCTAGTGGTCCATCGGGACAGGCTACGCAGTATTTT. Translating it yields CASGPSGQATQYF.

The chain combines TRBV24-1 with TRBJ2-1, with 7 bases that match TRBD1. CDR1 is KGHDR and CDR2 is SFDVKD in the germline V gene. V dropped 3 bases and J dropped 0; count of bases not matched to a gene: 10. The CDR3 loop spans 18 amino acids. Written as DNA, the CDR3 is TGTGCCACCAGTGATCCTGGGACAGCAATTTTCTCCTACAATGAGCAGTTCTTC. It codes for CATSDPGTAIFSYNEQFF.

The V and J genes are TRBV18 and TRBJ1-2; D gene unclear. Germline lookup yields CDR1 KGHSH and CDR2 LQKENI. Trimming pared 3 bases from V and 0 bases from J, leaving 11 bases between. This CDR3 contains 15 residues. CDR3 amino acids: CASSPRESANYGYTF. The CDR3 DNA sequence: TGTGCCAGCTCACCTCGGGAGAGCGCTAACTATGGCTACACCTTC.

V and J are TRBV15 and TRBJ1-1; no clear D gene. V was clipped by 0 bases and J by 6 bases, with 14 bases between them. The germline CDR1 and CDR2 sequences are LNHNV and YYDKDF (reference sequence). The CDR3 is made up of 15 amino acids. In nucleotides, the CDR3 is TGTGCCACCAGCAGAGATGAAGGGAGGTGGGCTGAAGCTTTCTTT. Translating gives CATSRDEGRWAEAFF.

The chain has TRBV4-1 and TRBJ2-1, with TRBD2 matching over 8 bases. V dropped 3 bases and J dropped 3; count of bases not matched to a gene: 13. Germline V CDR1 and CDR2: MGHRA, YSYEKL. CDR3 length: 18 amino acids. The DNA for the CDR3 is TGCGCCAGCAGCCAGGTTTCATTAGCGGGGACCGACTACAATGAGCAGTTCTTC. Translated: CASSQVSLAGTDYNEQFF.

The sample holds a few counts of this clone. The chain has TRBV6-6 and TRBJ1-4, with TRBD1 as a possible D gene (5 bases). The CDR3 totals 15 residues. Per germline, CDR1 MNHNY and CDR2 SVGAGI (reference sequence). Trimming cost V 2 bases and J 4 bases, with 11 bases left between them. CDR3 region: CASSYPGRRNEKLFF. In DNA form, the CDR3 reads TGTGCCAGCAGTTACCCGGGACGGCGTAATGAAAAACTGTTTTTT.

The sample holds one count of this clone. The chain has TRBV5-1 and TRBJ1-1; the D is unclear. Trimming shortened V by 0 bases and J by 11 bases, and 17 bases separated the two germline ends. Per germline, CDR1 SGHRS and CDR2 YFSETQ. The CDR3 runs to 14 residues. CDR3 sequence reads: CASSLGQGPPGAFF. The CDR3 DNA reads TGCGCCAGCAGCTTGGGGCAAGGACCCCCTGGGGCTTTCTTT.

In this sample, this clone turned up a few times. V gene TRBV19 combines with J gene TRBJ2-7; maybe TRBD1 (6 bases). Germline CDR1 reads LNHDA; CDR2 reads SQIVND (reference sequence). V lost 5 bases and J lost 3, with 14 bases in between. The CDR3 has 14 amino acids. Written as DNA, the CDR3 is TGTGCCAGTAGTCCCGGAGGCAGGGGCTACGAGCAGTACTTC. Protein sequence: CASSPGGRGYEQYF.

The rearrangement joins TRBV11-2 to TRBJ1-2, with TRBD1 matching 9 bases. Germline CDR1 is SGHAT and CDR2 is FQNNGV. Losses at the gene ends were 4 bases for V and 4 bases for J; bases not matched to a gene: 4. CDR3 length: 14 residues. The CDR3 DNA reads as TGTGCCAGCAGCTCAACAGGGGGCTCCTATGGCTACACCTTC. It translates to CASSSTGGSYGYTF. Together with reference TRBV11-2 and TRBJ1-2, the CDR3 gives the full variable domain: EAGVAQSPRYKIIEKRQSVAFWCNPISGHATLYWYQQILGQGPKLLIQFQNNGVVDDSQLPKDRFSAERLKGVDSTLKIQPAKLEDSAVYLCASSSTGGSYGYTFGSGTRLTVV.

V usage is TRBV19 and J usage is TRBJ1-2; 7 positions agree with TRBD1. Germline values: CDR1 LNHDA, CDR2 SQIVND (reference sequence). The junction had 7 bases not matched to a gene; V was cut back by 7 bases and J by 5 bases. The CDR3 length is 13 residues. The DNA of the CDR3 is TGTGCCAGTACCCCCGGGACAGCTTATGGCTACACCTTC. Residues: CASTPGTAYGYTF.

This chain uses TRBV19 with TRBJ2-1; no clear D gene. The CDR3 runs to 13 residues. Germline CDR1 reads LNHDA; CDR2 reads SQIVND (reference sequence). The V end was cut by 2 bases, the J end by 4 bases, with 6 bases between. As DNA, the CDR3 is TGTGCCAGTAGTATACGACTGTACAATGAGCAGTTCTTC. As protein: CASSIRLYNEQFF.